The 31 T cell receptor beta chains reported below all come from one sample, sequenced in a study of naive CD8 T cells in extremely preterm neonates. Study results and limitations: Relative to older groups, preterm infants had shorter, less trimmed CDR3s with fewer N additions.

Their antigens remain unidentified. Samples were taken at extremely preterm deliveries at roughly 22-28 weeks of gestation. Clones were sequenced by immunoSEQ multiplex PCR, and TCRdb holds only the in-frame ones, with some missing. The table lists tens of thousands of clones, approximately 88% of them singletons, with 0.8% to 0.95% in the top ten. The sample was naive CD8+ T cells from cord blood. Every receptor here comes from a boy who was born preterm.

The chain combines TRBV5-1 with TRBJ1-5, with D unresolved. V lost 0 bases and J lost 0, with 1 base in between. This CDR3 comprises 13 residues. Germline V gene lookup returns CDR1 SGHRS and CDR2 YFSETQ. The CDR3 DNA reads TGCGCCAGCAGCTTGGTTAGCAATCAGCCCCAGCATTTT. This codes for CASSLVSNQPQHF.

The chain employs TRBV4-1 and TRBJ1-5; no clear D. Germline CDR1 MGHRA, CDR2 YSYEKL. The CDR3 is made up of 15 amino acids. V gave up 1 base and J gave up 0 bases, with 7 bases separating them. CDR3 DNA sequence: TGCGCCAGCAGCCAAGGACAATATAGCAATCAGCCCCAGCATTTT. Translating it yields CASSQGQYSNQPQHF.

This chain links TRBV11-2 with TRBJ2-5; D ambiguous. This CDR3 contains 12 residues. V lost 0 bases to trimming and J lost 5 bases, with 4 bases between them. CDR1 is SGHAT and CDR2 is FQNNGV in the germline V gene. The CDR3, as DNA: TGTGCCAGCAGCTTAGACAGGGAGACCCAGTACTTC. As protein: CASSLDRETQYF.

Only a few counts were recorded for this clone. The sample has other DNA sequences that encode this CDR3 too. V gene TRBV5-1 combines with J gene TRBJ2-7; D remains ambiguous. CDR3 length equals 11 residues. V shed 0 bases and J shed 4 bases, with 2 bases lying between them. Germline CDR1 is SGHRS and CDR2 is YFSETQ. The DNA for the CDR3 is TGCGCCAGCAGCTTGGGGTACGAGCAGTACTTC. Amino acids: CASSLGYEQYF.

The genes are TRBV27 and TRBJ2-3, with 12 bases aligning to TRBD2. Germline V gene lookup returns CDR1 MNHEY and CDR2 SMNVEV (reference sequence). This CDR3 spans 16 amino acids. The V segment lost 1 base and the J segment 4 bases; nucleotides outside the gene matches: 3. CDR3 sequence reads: CASSLFLAGGPDTQYF. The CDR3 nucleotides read TGTGCCAGCAGTTTATTTCTAGCGGGGGGGCCAGATACGCAGTATTTT.

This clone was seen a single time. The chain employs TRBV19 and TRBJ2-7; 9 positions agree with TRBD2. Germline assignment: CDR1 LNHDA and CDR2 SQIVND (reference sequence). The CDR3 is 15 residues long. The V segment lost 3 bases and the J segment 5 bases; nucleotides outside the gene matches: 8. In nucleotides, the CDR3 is TGTGCCAGTAGTATGATCGCTAGCGGGGTAGACGAGCAGTACTTC. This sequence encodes CASSMIASGVDEQYF.

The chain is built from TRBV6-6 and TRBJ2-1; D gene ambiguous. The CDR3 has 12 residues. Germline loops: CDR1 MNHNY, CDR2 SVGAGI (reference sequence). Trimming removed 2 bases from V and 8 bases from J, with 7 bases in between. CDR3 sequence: CASSYGVHEQFF. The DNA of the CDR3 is TGTGCCAGCAGTTACGGAGTCCATGAGCAGTTCTTC.

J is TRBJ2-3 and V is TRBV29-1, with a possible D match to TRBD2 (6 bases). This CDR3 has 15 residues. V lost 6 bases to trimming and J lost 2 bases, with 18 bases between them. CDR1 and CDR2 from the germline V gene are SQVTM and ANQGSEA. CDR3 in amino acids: CSVHGGLSTTDTQYF. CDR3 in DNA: TGCAGCGTCCACGGCGGACTATCGACCACAGATACGCAGTATTTT.

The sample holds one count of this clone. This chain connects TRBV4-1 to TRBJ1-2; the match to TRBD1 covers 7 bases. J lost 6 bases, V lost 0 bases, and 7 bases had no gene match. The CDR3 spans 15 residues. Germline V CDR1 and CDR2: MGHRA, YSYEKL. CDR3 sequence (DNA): TGCGCCAGCAGCCAAGAATCCCGGACAGGAGATGGCTACACCTTC. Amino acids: CASSQESRTGDGYTF.

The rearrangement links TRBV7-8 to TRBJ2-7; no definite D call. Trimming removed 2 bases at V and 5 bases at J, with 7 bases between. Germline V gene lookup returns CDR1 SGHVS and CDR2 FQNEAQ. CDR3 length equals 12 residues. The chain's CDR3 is CASSLFAHEQYF. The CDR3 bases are TGTGCCAGCAGCTTATTCGCCCACGAGCAGTACTTC.

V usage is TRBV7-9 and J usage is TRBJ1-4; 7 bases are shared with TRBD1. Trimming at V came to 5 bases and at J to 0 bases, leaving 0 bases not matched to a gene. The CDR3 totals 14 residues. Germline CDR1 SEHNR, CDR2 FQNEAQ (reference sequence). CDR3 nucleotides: TGTGCCAGCAGCGACAGGGCAACTAATGAAAAACTGTTTTTT. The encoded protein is CASSDRATNEKLFF.

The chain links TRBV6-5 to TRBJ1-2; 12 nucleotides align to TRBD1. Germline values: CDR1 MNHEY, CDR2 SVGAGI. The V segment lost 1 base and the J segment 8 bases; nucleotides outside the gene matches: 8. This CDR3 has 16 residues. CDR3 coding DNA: TGTGCCAGCAGTTACTACGCGGGACAGGGGGCATGGGGCTACACCTTC. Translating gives CASSYYAGQGAWGYTF.

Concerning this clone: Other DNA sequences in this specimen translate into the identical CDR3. The CDR3 nucleotides are TGTGCCAGTAGTATAGCCAGCTCCTACAATGAGCAGTTCTTC. Translating gives CASSIASSYNEQFF. J is TRBJ2-1 and V is TRBV19; no definite D call. Looked up from germline, CDR1 is LNHDA and CDR2 is SQIVND (reference sequence). The germline V and J ends were trimmed by 1 base and 0 bases, with 4 bases remaining between them. The CDR3 extends over 14 amino acids.

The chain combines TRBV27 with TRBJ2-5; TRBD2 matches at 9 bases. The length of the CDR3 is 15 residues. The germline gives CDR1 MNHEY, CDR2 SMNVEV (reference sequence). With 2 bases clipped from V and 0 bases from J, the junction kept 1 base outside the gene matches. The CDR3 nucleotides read TGTGCCAGCAGTTTAGCGGGGGGGTACCAAGAGACCCAGTACTTC. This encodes CASSLAGGYQETQYF.

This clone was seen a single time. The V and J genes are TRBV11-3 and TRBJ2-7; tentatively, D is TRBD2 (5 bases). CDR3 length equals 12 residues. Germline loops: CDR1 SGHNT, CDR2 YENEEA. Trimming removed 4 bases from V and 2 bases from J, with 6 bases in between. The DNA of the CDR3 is TGTGCCAGCAGCTCCGGGGCCTACGAGCAGTACTTC. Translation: CASSSGAYEQYF. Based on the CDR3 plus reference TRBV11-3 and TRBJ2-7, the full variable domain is EAGVVQSPRYKIIEKKQPVAFWCNPISGHNTLYWYLQNLGQGPELLIRYENEEAVDDSQLPKDRFSAERLKGVDSTLKIQPAELGDSAVYLCASSSGAYEQYFGPGTRLTVT.

CDR3 nucleotide sequence: TGTGCCAGCAGCCAAGTTACCCTAGCCAATGAGCAGTTCTTC. Its protein product is CASSQVTLANEQFF. The gene calls are TRBV4-2 and TRBJ2-1; D is perhaps TRBD2 (5 bases). Between the trimmed V and J ends, which lost 1 base and 6 bases, there was a span of 10 bases. The germline CDR1 and CDR2 sequences are LGHNA and YNFKEQ. This CDR3 region has 14 residues.

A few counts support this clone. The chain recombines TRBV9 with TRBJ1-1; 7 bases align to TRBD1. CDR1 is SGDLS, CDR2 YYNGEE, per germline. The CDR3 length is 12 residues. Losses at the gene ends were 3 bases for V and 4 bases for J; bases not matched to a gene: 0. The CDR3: CASSGQGTEAFF. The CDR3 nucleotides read TGTGCCAGCAGCGGACAGGGCACTGAAGCTTTCTTT.

The CDR3 protein is CASSEWGGPDTQYF. CDR3 DNA sequence: TGTGCCAGCAGTGAATGGGGGGGCCCAGATACGCAGTATTTT. The V gene is TRBV25-1, the J gene TRBJ2-3, with D perhaps TRBD2 (7 bases). The V and J ends lost 1 base and 4 bases respectively, with 9 bases between them. This CDR3 has 14 residues. CDR1 and CDR2 from the germline V gene are MGHDK and SYGVNS.

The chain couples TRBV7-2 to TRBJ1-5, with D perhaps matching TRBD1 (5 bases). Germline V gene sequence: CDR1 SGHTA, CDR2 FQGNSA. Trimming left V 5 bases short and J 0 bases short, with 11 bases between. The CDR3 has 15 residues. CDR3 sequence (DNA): TGTGCCAGCAGCCCAGGGATATATAGCAATCAGCCCCAGCATTTT. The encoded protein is CASSPGIYSNQPQHF.

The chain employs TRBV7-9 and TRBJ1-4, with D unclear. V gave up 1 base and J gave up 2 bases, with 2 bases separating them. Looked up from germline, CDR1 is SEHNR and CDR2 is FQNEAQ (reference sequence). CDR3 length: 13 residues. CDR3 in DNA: TGTGCCAGCAGCTTAGACACTAATGAAAAACTGTTTTTT. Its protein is CASSLDTNEKLFF.

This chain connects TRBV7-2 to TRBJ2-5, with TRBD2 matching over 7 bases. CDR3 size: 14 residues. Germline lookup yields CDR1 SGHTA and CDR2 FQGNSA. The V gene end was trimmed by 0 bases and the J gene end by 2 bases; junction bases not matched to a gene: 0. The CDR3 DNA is TGTGCCAGCAGCTTAGCGGGGGGGCAAGAGACCCAGTACTTC. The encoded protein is CASSLAGGQETQYF.

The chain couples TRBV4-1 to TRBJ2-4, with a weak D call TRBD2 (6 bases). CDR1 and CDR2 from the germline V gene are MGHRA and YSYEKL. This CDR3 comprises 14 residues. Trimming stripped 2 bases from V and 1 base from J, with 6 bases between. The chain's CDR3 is CASSQLAAKNIQYF. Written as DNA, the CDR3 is TGCGCCAGCAGCCAACTAGCGGCCAAAAACATTCAGTACTTC.

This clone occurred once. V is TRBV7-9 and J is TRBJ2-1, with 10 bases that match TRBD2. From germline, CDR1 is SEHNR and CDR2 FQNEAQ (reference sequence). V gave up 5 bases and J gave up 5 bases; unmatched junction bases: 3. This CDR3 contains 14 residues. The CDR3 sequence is CASSPGTSDNEQFF. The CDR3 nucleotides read TGTGCCAGCAGCCCCGGGACTAGCGACAATGAGCAGTTCTTC.

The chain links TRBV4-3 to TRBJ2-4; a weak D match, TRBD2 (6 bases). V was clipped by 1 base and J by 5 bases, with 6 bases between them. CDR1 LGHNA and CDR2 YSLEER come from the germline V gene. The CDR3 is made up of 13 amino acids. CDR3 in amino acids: CASSQGGENIQYF. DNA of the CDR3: TGCGCCAGCAGCCAAGGGGGGGAAAACATTCAGTACTTC.

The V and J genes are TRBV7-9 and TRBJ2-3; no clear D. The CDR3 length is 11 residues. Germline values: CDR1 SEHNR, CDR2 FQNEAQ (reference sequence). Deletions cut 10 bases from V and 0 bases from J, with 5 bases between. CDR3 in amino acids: CAIFSTDTQYF. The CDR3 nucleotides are TGTGCCATCTTTAGCACAGATACGCAGTATTTT.

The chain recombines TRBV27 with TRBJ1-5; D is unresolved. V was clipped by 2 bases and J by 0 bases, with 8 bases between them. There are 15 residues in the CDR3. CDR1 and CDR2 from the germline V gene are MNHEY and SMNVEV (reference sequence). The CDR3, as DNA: TGTGCCAGCAGTTTACTTACTGATAGCAATCAGCCCCAGCATTTT. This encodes CASSLLTDSNQPQHF.

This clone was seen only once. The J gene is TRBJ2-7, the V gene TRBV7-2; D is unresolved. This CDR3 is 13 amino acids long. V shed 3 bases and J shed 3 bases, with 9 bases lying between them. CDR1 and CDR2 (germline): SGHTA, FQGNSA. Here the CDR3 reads CASSFFLDYEQYF. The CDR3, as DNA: TGTGCCAGCAGCTTTTTCTTGGACTACGAGCAGTACTTC. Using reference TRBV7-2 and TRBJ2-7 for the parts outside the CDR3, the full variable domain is GAGVSQSPSNKVTEKGKDVELRCDPISGHTALYWYRQSLGQGLEFLIYFQGNSAPDKSGLPSDRFSAERTGGSVSTLTIQRTQQEDSAVYLCASSFFLDYEQYFGPGTRLTVT.

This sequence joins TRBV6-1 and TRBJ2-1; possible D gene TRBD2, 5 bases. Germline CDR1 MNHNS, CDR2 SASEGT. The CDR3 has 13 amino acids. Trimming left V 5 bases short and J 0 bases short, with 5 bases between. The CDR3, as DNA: TGTGCCAGCAGTACTAGCTCCTACAATGAGCAGTTCTTC. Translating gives CASSTSSYNEQFF.

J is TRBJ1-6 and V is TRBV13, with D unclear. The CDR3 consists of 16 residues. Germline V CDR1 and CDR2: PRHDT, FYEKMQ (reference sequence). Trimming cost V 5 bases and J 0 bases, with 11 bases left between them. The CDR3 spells CASSPSGSSYNSPLHF. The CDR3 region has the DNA TGTGCCAGCAGCCCCTCGGGCAGCTCCTATAATTCACCCCTCCACTTT. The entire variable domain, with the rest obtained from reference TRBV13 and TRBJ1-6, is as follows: AAGVIQSPRHLIKEKRETATLKCYPIPRHDTVYWYQQGPGQDPQFLISFYEKMQSDKGSIPDRFSAQQFSDYHSELNMSSLELGDSALYFCASSPSGSSYNSPLHFGNGTRLTVT.

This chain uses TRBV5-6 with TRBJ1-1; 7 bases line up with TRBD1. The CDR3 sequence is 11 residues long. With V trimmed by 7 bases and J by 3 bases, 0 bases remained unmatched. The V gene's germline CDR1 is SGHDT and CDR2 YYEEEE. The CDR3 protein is CASQGDTEAFF. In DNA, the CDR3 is TGTGCCAGCCAGGGGGACACTGAAGCTTTCTTT.

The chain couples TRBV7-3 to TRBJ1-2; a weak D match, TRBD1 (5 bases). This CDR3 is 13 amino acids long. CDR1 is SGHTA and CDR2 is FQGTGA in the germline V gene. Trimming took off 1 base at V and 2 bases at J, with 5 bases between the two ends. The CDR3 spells CASSLRGNYGYTF. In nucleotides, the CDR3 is TGTGCCAGCAGCTTAAGGGGGAACTATGGCTACACCTTC.